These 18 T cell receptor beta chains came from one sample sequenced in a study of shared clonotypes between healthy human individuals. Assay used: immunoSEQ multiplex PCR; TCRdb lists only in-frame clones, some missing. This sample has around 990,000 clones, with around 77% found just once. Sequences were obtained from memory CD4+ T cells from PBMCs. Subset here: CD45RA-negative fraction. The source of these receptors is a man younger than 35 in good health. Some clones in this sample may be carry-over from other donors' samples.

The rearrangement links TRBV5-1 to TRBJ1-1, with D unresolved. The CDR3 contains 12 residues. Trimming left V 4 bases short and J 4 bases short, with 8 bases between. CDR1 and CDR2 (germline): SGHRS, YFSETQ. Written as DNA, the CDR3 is TGCGCCAGCAGCCCAGCGGGCACTGAAGCTTTCTTT. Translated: CASSPAGTEAFF.

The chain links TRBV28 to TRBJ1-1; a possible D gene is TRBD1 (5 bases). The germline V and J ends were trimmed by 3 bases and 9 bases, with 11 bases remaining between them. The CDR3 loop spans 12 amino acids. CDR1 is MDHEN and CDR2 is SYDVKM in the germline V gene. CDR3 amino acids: CASSLQSGKAFF. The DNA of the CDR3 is TGTGCCAGCAGTTTGCAATCAGGGAAAGCTTTCTTT.

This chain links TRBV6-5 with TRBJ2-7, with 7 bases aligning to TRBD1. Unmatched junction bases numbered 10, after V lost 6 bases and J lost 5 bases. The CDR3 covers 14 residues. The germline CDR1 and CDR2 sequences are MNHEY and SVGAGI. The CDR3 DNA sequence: TGTGCCAGCAGCCCAGTTAGGGGGCCGGACGAGCAGTACTTC. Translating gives CASSPVRGPDEQYF.

CDR3 sequence (DNA): TGTGCCAGCAGTTACAGACACCTGAACACTGAAGCTTTCTTT. Residues: CASSYRHLNTEAFF. The rearrangement joins TRBV6-5 to TRBJ1-1; D is unresolved. V lost 2 bases and J lost 0, with 7 bases in between. This CDR3 comprises 14 residues. Per germline, CDR1 MNHEY and CDR2 SVGAGI.

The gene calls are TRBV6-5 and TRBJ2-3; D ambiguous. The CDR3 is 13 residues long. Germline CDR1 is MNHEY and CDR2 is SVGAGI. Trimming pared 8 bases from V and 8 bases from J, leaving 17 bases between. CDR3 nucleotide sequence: TGTGCCAGCGCGTCACAGTCCAGTGGTACGCAGTATTTT. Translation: CASASQSSGTQYF.

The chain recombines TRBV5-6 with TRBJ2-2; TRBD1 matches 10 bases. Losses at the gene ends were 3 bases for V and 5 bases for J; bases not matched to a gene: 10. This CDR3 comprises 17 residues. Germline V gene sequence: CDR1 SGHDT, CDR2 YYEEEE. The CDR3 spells CASSSYFDRGQTGELFF. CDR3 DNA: TGTGCCAGCAGCTCTTATTTTGACAGGGGGCAGACCGGGGAGCTGTTTTTT.

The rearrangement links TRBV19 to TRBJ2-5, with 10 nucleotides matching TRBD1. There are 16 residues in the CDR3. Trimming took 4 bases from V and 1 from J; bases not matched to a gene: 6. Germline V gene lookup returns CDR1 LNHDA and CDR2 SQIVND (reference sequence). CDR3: CASSKPGQGSQETQYF. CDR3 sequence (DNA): TGTGCCAGTAGTAAGCCGGGACAGGGGTCCCAAGAGACCCAGTACTTC.

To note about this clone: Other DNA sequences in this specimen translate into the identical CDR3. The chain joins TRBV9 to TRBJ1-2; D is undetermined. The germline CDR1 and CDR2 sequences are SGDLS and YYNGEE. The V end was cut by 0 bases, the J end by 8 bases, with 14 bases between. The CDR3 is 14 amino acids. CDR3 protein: CASSVESGLYGYTF. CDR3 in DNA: TGTGCCAGCAGCGTAGAATCAGGATTATACGGCTACACCTTC.

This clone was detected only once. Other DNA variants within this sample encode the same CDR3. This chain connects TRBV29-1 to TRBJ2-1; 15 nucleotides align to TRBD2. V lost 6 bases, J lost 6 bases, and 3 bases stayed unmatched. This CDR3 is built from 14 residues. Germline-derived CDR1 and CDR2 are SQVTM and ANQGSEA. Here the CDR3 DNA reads TGCAGCGTCGCGGGACTAGCGGGAGGCAATGAGCAGTTCTTC. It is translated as CSVAGLAGGNEQFF.

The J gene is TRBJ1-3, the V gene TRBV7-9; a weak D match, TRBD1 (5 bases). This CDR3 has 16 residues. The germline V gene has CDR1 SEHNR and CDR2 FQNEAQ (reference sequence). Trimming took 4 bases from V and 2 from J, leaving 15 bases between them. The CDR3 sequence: CASSWGIPAAGNTIYF. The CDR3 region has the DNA TGTGCCAGCAGCTGGGGGATTCCTGCCGCTGGAAACACCATATATTTT.

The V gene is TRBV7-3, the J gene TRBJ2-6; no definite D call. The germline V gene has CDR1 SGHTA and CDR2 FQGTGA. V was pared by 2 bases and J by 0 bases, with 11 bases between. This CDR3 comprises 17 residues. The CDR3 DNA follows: TGTGCCAGCAGCTTACTTGGTGATCACTCTGGGGCCAACGTCCTGACTTTC. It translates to CASSLLGDHSGANVLTF.

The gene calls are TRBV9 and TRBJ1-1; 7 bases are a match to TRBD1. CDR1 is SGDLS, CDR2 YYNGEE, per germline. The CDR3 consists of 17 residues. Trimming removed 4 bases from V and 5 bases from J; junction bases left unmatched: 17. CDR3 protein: CASSPRPQGGTRTEAFF. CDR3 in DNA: TGTGCCAGCAGCCCCCGCCCCCAGGGGGGAACGAGAACTGAAGCTTTCTTT.

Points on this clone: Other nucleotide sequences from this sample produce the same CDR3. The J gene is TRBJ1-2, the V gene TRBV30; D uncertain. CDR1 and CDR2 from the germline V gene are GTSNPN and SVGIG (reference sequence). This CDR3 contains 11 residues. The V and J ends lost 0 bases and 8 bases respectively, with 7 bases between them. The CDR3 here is CAWSVGGGYTF. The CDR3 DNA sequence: TGTGCCTGGAGTGTAGGCGGGGGCTACACCTTC.

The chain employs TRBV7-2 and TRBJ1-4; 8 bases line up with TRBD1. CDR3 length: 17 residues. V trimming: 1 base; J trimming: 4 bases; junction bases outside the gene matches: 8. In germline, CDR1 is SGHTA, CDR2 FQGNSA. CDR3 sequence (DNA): TGTGCCAGCAGCTTAGACACCTGGACAGGGCGTAATGAAAAACTGTTTTTT. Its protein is CASSLDTWTGRNEKLFF.

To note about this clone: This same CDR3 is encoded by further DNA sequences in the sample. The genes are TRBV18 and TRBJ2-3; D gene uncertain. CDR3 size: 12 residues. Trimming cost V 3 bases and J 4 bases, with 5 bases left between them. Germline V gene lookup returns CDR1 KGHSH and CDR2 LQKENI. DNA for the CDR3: TGTGCCAGCTCACCGAAGGCAGATACGCAGTATTTT. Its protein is CASSPKADTQYF.

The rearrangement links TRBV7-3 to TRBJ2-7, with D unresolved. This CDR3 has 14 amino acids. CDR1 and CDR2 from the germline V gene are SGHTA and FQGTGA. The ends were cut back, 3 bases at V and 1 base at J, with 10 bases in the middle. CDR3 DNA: TGTGCCAGCAGCTTCTCGGGTAGATCCTACGAGCAGTACTTC. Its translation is CASSFSGRSYEQYF.

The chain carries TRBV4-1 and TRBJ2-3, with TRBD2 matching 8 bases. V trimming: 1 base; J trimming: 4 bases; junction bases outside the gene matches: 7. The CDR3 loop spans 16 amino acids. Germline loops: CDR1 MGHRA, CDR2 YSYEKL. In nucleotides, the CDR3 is TGCGCCAGCAGCCAAGGAGGACTAGCTCGGGCAGATACGCAGTATTTT. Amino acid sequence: CASSQGGLARADTQYF.

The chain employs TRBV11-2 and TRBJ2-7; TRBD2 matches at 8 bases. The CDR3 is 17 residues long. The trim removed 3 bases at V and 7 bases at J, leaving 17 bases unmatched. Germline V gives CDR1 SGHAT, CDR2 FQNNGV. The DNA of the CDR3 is TGTGCCAGCAGCTTCCCATCACCTGGGACTAGAGGTCGGGAGCAGTACTTC. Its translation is CASSFPSPGTRGREQYF.